Detailed here is one T cell receptor beta chain. The antigen remains unidentified. The sample originates from a study of T cell repertoires in cytomegalovirus infection. Study overall: It was recently identified HLA-C-restricted and well-studied HLA-B-restricted CMV epitopes that the study used.

MiXCR was run by TCRdb on the reads, yielding one entry per CDR3 protein. The data contain 350,000 to 400,000 distinct CDR3 sequences, around a third of them seen just once; the ten biggest clones take up about 13%. Germline V lookup: CDR1 SGHVT, CDR2 SQSDAQ. The V and J ends lost 0 bases and 3 bases, in that order; junction bases with no gene match: 2. The CDR3 has 16 residues. The chain carries TRBV7-4 and TRBJ2-7, with 13 bases aligning to TRBD2. This specimen was cultured PBMCs, taken from culture after CMV antigen stimulation. The sequence was collected from a human donor in good health (CMV status not recorded). Some clones in this sample may be carry-over from other donors' samples. CDR3 amino acids: CASSLAGTSGNYEQYF. As DNA, the CDR3 is TGTGCCAGCAGCTTAGCGGGGACTAGCGGGAACTACGAGCAGTACTTC. Together with reference TRBV7-4 and TRBJ2-7, the CDR3 gives the full variable domain: GAGVSQSPRYKVAKRGRDVALRCDSISGHVTLYWYRQTLGQGSEVLTYSQSDAQRDKSGRPSGRFSAERPERSVSTLKIQRTEQGDSAVYLCASSLAGTSGNYEQYFGPGTRLTVT.